Below are 23 T cell receptor beta chains sequenced from a single sample in a study of cytomegalovirus exposure and HLA in healthy donors. The primer mix had 60 Vbeta and 13 Jbeta primers. This table comes from immunoSEQ multiplex PCR, and its TCRdb copy is limited to in-frame clones, with some not included. The sample yields some 130,000 clones, about 78% seen once. The sequenced sample was PBMCs. These receptors were collected from a female donor in good health and CMV-seronegative.

The chain is built from TRBV27 and TRBJ2-2; TRBD1 matches at 7 bases. J gave up 6 bases and V 4 bases, and 8 bases lay outside the gene matches. CDR3 size: 15 residues. Germline V gene data show CDR1 as MNHEY and CDR2 as SMNVEV (reference sequence). The CDR3 DNA sequence: TGTGCCAGCAGTTCCCAGGGGGATAGCTCCGGGGAGCTGTTTTTT. Its translation is CASSSQGDSSGELFF.

The CDR3 loop is CASSLVSDPGLNTEAFF. The DNA of the CDR3 is TGTGCCAGCAGCTTAGTCAGTGATCCAGGGTTGAACACTGAAGCTTTCTTT. This rearrangement joins TRBV7-2 to TRBJ1-1, with D possibly being TRBD1 (5 bases). Trimming shortened V by 1 base and J by 0 bases, and 15 bases separated the two germline ends. CDR1 SGHTA and CDR2 FQGNSA come from the germline V gene. CDR3 length: 17 amino acids.

The chain combines TRBV7-9 with TRBJ1-2; 8 nucleotides match TRBD1. The junction had 12 bases not matched to a gene; V was cut back by 7 bases and J by 8 bases. The CDR3 contains 14 residues. The germline gives CDR1 SEHNR, CDR2 FQNEAQ (reference sequence). CDR3 DNA: TGTGCCAGCACCTTGACAGGGGTGACTTACGGCTACACCTTC. This codes for CASTLTGVTYGYTF.

The gene calls are TRBV19 and TRBJ2-7; the D is unclear. Germline V lookup: CDR1 LNHDA, CDR2 SQIVND (reference sequence). This CDR3 is 13 amino acids long. Trimming cost V 4 bases and J 7 bases, with 14 bases left between them. The CDR3 is CASSTLDSWEQYF. The CDR3 coding sequence is TGTGCCAGTAGTACCCTCGATAGCTGGGAGCAGTACTTC.

The sample holds one count of this clone. The chain joins TRBV9 to TRBJ2-7; 14 positions agree with TRBD2. V lost 0 bases to trimming and J lost 4 bases; unmatched junction nucleotides: 9. CDR1 SGDLS and CDR2 YYNGEE come from the germline V gene. CDR3 length: 18 residues. The chain's CDR3 is CASSVGAGGLAGEYEQYF. DNA for the CDR3: TGTGCCAGCAGCGTAGGGGCAGGGGGACTAGCGGGAGAATACGAGCAGTACTTC.

This clone was picked up a small number of times. The chain joins TRBV18 to TRBJ2-7, with 7 bases aligning to TRBD1. V dropped 3 bases and J dropped 6; count of bases not matched to a gene: 8. The germline V gene encodes CDR1 KGHSH and CDR2 LQKENI. The CDR3 has 14 residues. CDR3 amino acids: CASSPYTGESEQYF. CDR3 DNA sequence: TGTGCCAGCTCACCCTATACAGGGGAAAGCGAGCAGTACTTC. Drawing the rest from reference TRBV18 and TRBJ2-7, the complete variable domain is NAGVMQNPRHLVRRRGQEARLRCSPMKGHSHVYWYRQLPEEGLKFMVYLQKENIIDESGMPKERFSAEFPKEGPSILRIQQVVRGDSAAYFCASSPYTGESEQYFGPGTRLTVT.

J is TRBJ2-5 and V is TRBV5-4; D is unresolved. The CDR3 sequence is 14 residues long. Germline CDR1 is SGHNT and CDR2 is YYREEE (reference sequence). Trimming pared 1 base from V and 2 bases from J, leaving 9 bases between. CDR3: CASSLTTSQETQYF. The CDR3 nucleotides are TGTGCCAGCAGCTTGACGACATCGCAAGAGACCCAGTACTTC.

Concerning this clone itself: In the same sample, other DNA sequences code for this CDR3. V is TRBV6-5 and J is TRBJ2-6, with D tentatively TRBD1 (6 bases). Germline CDR1 MNHEY, CDR2 SVGAGI. The CDR3 is 15 residues long. Trimming removed 4 bases at V and 4 bases at J, with 11 bases between. The CDR3 nucleotides read TGTGCCAGCAGTTCGGGACAAGGAGGGGCCAACGTCCTGACTTTC. Amino acids: CASSSGQGGANVLTF.

This chain links TRBV6-5 with TRBJ1-2; D may be TRBD1 (6 bases). Germline assignment: CDR1 MNHEY and CDR2 SVGAGI. The V gene lost 4 bases and the J gene lost 8 bases, with 11 bases spanning the gap. CDR3 length equals 12 residues. The CDR3 DNA sequence: TGTGCCAGCAGTTCGCAGGGACAAGGCTACACCTTC. This sequence encodes CASSSQGQGYTF.

This chain links TRBV2 with TRBJ1-2; 7 bases agree with TRBD1. Germline loops: CDR1 SNHLY, CDR2 FYNNEI. V was clipped by 6 bases and J by 3 bases; unmatched bases: 4. The CDR3 runs to 13 residues. The CDR3 DNA is TGTGCCAGCAGCGGTGACAGGGACTATGGCTACACCTTC. Its protein is CASSGDRDYGYTF.

CDR3 in DNA: TGTGCCAGCAGCGCAGGGGTTGTGGATTCACCCCTCCACTTT. It specifies CASSAGVVDSPLHF. The gene calls are TRBV9 and TRBJ1-6, with a possible D match to TRBD1 (6 bases). With 3 bases removed from V and 8 bases from J, the gap between germline ends came to 12 bases. Per germline, CDR1 SGDLS and CDR2 YYNGEE. The CDR3 has 14 amino acids.

CDR3 coding DNA: TGTGCCAGCAGCTTAGTAGCTATATCTAGCGGGAGTTACAATGAGCAGTTCTTC. Encoded protein: CASSLVAISSGSYNEQFF. The chain combines TRBV7-2 with TRBJ2-1, with 10 bases lining up with TRBD2. V lost 1 base and J lost 4; bases outside the gene matches: 10. The V gene's germline CDR1 is SGHTA and CDR2 FQGNSA. The CDR3 is 18 residues long.

The V and J genes are TRBV7-9 and TRBJ2-5, with D perhaps TRBD1 (5 bases). Germline CDR1 and CDR2: SEHNR and FQNEAQ (reference sequence). V lost 2 bases, J lost 4 bases, and 8 bases lay in between. The CDR3 length is 13 residues. CDR3 protein: CASSLQGVETQYF. The CDR3 region has the DNA TGTGCCAGCAGCTTACAGGGCGTAGAGACCCAGTACTTC.

The V and J genes are TRBV18 and TRBJ1-3; tentative D call: TRBD1 (6 bases). The germline CDR1 and CDR2 sequences are KGHSH and LQKENI. This CDR3 comprises 16 residues. The V gene lost 0 bases and the J gene lost 0 bases, with 9 bases spanning the gap. The CDR3 bases are TGTGCCAGCTCACCACCGAACAGGGCCTCTGGAAACACCATATATTTT. Protein sequence: CASSPPNRASGNTIYF.

This clone was observed a single time. Other DNA sequences in the sample encode the same CDR3. The gene calls are TRBV4-3 and TRBJ2-5; 8 positions agree with TRBD2. CDR3 length: 15 residues. CDR1 is LGHNA, CDR2 YSLEER, per germline. V shed 3 bases and J 0 bases; nucleotides not matched to a gene: 3. DNA of the CDR3: TGCGCCAGCAGCCAGGGACTAGGGTACCAAGAGACCCAGTACTTC. Protein: CASSQGLGYQETQYF.

The rearrangement uses TRBV19 and TRBJ1-1, with D uncertain. Germline V CDR1 and CDR2: LNHDA, SQIVND (reference sequence). V gave up 0 bases and J gave up 5 bases, with 7 bases separating them. The CDR3 runs 13 residues. CDR3 sequence (DNA): TGTGCCAGTAGTATAGATCTTGAGACTGAAGCTTTCTTT. Amino acid sequence: CASSIDLETEAFF. Full variable domain (missing parts from reference TRBV19 and TRBJ1-1): DGGITQSPKYLFRKEGQNVTLSCEQNLNHDAMYWYRQDPGQGLRLIYYSQIVNDFQKGDIAEGYSVSREKKESFPLTVTSAQKNPTAFYLCASSIDLETEAFFGQGTRLTVV.

The chain combines TRBV25-1 with TRBJ2-3, with 7 bases fitting TRBD2. The CDR3 runs 15 residues. Germline trimming cut 5 bases from V and 5 bases from J; bases unmatched to any gene: 10. CDR1 and CDR2 from the germline V gene are MGHDK and SYGVNS. The CDR3 bases are TGTGCCAGCAGTACCTCGACTAGCTCAGGAGATACGCAGTATTTT. Amino acid sequence: CASSTSTSSGDTQYF.

This rearrangement joins TRBV19 to TRBJ1-4; TRBD1 agrees at 8 bases. Germline CDR1 reads LNHDA; CDR2 reads SQIVND (reference sequence). V gave up 0 bases and J gave up 0 bases; unmatched junction bases: 9. There are 19 residues in the CDR3. CDR3 loop: CASSIDGDRGRATNEKLFF. CDR3 bases: TGTGCCAGTAGTATAGATGGTGACAGGGGACGTGCAACTAATGAAAAACTGTTTTTT.

The genes are TRBV6-4 and TRBJ1-1, with D perhaps TRBD1 (5 bases). The CDR3 loop spans 13 amino acids. Trimming took off 3 bases at V and 1 base at J, with 6 bases between the two ends. Germline values: CDR1 MRHNA, CDR2 SNTAGT. The CDR3 spells CASSERGNTEAFF. CDR3 bases: TGTGCCAGCAGTGAAAGGGGGAACACTGAAGCTTTCTTT.

This clone was picked up a small number of times. CDR3 DNA sequence: TGTGCCAGCAGCCAGGGGACGTTCGTTACGACTAATGAAAAACTGTTTTTT. It encodes CASSQGTFVTTNEKLFF. V usage is TRBV11-1 and J usage is TRBJ1-4; D possibly corresponds to TRBD1 (6 bases). Deletions cut 5 bases from V and 2 bases from J, with 18 bases between. The CDR3 runs to 17 residues. CDR1 is SGHAT and CDR2 is FQDESV in the germline V gene (reference sequence).

The V call is TRBV19, the J call TRBJ2-7, with 9 bases lining up with TRBD1. The CDR3 has 19 amino acids. Germline V gene sequence: CDR1 LNHDA, CDR2 SQIVND (reference sequence). The junction had 23 bases not matched to a gene; V was cut back by 5 bases and J by 6 bases. The CDR3 loop is CASSLMGPRPGTGTPEQYF. CDR3 sequence (DNA): TGTGCCAGTAGTCTCATGGGCCCGAGACCCGGGACAGGGACCCCCGAGCAGTACTTC.

A single count supports this clone. The chain has TRBV28 and TRBJ2-5; 9 bases fit TRBD2. Germline assignment: CDR1 MDHEN and CDR2 SYDVKM. This CDR3 region has 16 residues. V lost 10 bases, J lost 0 bases, and 12 bases stayed unmatched. CDR3 sequence: CAIGGTSYANQETQYF. DNA of the CDR3: TGTGCCATCGGAGGGACTAGCTACGCCAACCAAGAGACCCAGTACTTC.

This chain joins TRBV12-5 and TRBJ2-1; 12 nucleotides align to TRBD2. This CDR3 contains 18 residues. V shed 0 bases, J shed 9 bases, and the junction held 12 bases outside the gene matches. Germline-derived CDR1 and CDR2 are LGHNT and FRNRAP. In nucleotides, the CDR3 is TGTGCTAGTGGTTTGGTACAGGGGACTAGCGGGCCCCAAGGTGAGCAGTTCTTC. Protein sequence: CASGLVQGTSGPQGEQFF.